Below are 8 T cell receptor beta chains sequenced from a single sample in a study of blood T cell repertoires in COVID-19. Sequencing was performed with immunoSEQ multiplex PCR; in TCRdb, only in-frame clones are kept and a portion is missing. The sample records around 130,000 clones, roughly 83% being singletons. Sequenced input: peripheral blood. The receptor set was obtained from a woman of 80 years or more with acute or convalescent COVID-19.

CDR3 coding DNA: TGTGCCAGCTCACCTGGGACAGGGGGCATTCAGCCCCAGCATTTT. It is translated as CASSPGTGGIQPQHF. The gene calls are TRBV18 and TRBJ1-5, with TRBD1 matching 12 bases. CDR3 size: 15 residues. Germline V gives CDR1 KGHSH, CDR2 LQKENI. Trimming cost V 3 bases and J 6 bases; bases outside gene matches: 3.

The V and J genes are TRBV19 and TRBJ1-6, with D maybe TRBD1 (5 bases). The CDR3 sequence is 13 residues long. V was cut by 3 bases and J by 5 bases, with 5 bases left in between. Germline V gene data show CDR1 as LNHDA and CDR2 as SQIVND (reference sequence). The CDR3 DNA reads as TGTGCCAGTAGTATCAGGGATAATTCACCCCTCCACTTT. Amino acids: CASSIRDNSPLHF. Filled out from reference TRBV19 and TRBJ1-6, the complete variable domain reads DGGITQSPKYLFRKEGQNVTLSCEQNLNHDAMYWYRQDPGQGLRLIYYSQIVNDFQKGDIAEGYSVSREKKESFPLTVTSAQKNPTAFYLCASSIRDNSPLHFGNGTRLTVT.

CDR3 bases: TGTGCCAGCAGCTCCTCCAGGGGCAGGAACACTGAAGCTTTCTTT. Amino acids: CASSSSRGRNTEAFF. This rearrangement joins TRBV7-2 to TRBJ1-1; perhaps TRBD1 as D (6 bases). The V end lost 4 bases, the J end lost 1 base, and 13 bases lay between the germline ends. CDR1 is SGHTA and CDR2 is FQGNSA in the germline V gene. The CDR3 consists of 15 residues.

The chain is built from TRBV10-1 and TRBJ2-1; 12 bases match TRBD2. Germline values: CDR1 WNHNN, CDR2 SYGVQD (reference sequence). There are 18 residues in the CDR3. Trimming took 4 bases from V and 0 from J; bases not matched to a gene: 7. This chain's CDR3 is CASSGGLAGRSSYNEQFF. CDR3 sequence (DNA): TGCGCCAGCAGTGGAGGACTAGCGGGAAGGAGCTCCTACAATGAGCAGTTCTTC.

The CDR3 coding sequence is TGCAGCGTTCGCGGGACAGGGTCCTACGAGCAGTACTTC. Translation: CSVRGTGSYEQYF. The rearrangement links TRBV29-1 to TRBJ2-7; 9 bases map to TRBD1. V gave up 5 bases and J gave up 1 base; unmatched junction bases: 3. The germline V gene encodes CDR1 SQVTM and CDR2 ANQGSEA. The CDR3 runs 13 residues.

This clone was detected only once. The chain employs TRBV30 and TRBJ2-5; D not certain. V lost 1 base and J 4 bases, leaving 10 bases between the germline ends. The CDR3 loop spans 13 amino acids. Germline V CDR1 and CDR2: GTSNPN, SVGIG (reference sequence). The CDR3 DNA reads as TGTGCCTGGAGTGGACTGGTCGGAGAGACCCAGTACTTC. Protein product: CAWSGLVGETQYF.

The V call is TRBV5-1, the J call TRBJ1-1, with D possibly matching TRBD1 (6 bases). Germline loops: CDR1 SGHRS, CDR2 YFSETQ. V was clipped by 4 bases and J by 5 bases, with 12 bases between them. This CDR3 spans 13 amino acids. For the CDR3, the DNA is TGCGCCAGCAGCACACAGGGACGGACTGAAGCTTTCTTT. This encodes CASSTQGRTEAFF. Combining the CDR3 with reference TRBV5-1 and TRBJ1-1 gives the whole variable domain KAGVTQTPRYLIKTRGQQVTLSCSPISGHRSVSWYQQTPGQGLQFLFEYFSETQRNKGNFPGRFSGRQFSNSRSEMNVSTLELGDSALYLCASSTQGRTEAFFGQGTRLTVV.

The rearrangement joins TRBV3-1 (or the pseudogene TRBV3-2) to TRBJ1-5; 7 bases agree with TRBD1. The junction had 13 bases not matched to a gene; V was cut back by 2 bases and J by 0 bases. CDR1 is LGHDT, CDR2 YNNKEL, per germline (reference sequence). The CDR3 sequence is 19 residues long. The CDR3 protein is CASSQKGATRRYSNQPQHF. DNA of the CDR3: TGTGCCAGCAGCCAAAAGGGGGCGACAAGACGATATAGCAATCAGCCCCAGCATTTT.